Below, 7 T cell receptor beta chains from the same sample are listed, as sequenced in a study of T cell responses to AZD1222 COVID-19 vaccine listed by TCRdb under 2021. The library relied on the immunoSEQ multiplex PCR assay. TCRdb's version of the immuneACCESS table is confined to in-frame rearrangements and falls short of the full clone set. An unresolved V gene accounts for under half of the shortfall where checked; the remainder is of unknown origin. For this sample the table gives roughly 120,000 clones, of which about 88% were detected only once. Approximately 4% of the sample is taken by the ten largest. In the paper's terms, the time point label means: baseline before first vaccination. Sequenced material: peripheral blood, taken on day 0 of AZD1222 vaccination. These receptor sequences come from an adult in good health.

The chain is built from TRBV6-1 and TRBJ2-3; D ambiguous. V was clipped by 1 base and J by 3 bases, with 8 bases between them. This CDR3 has 14 residues. From germline, CDR1 is MNHNS and CDR2 SASEGT. In DNA form, the CDR3 reads TGTGCCAGCAGTGAAGGTCAGGAGACAGATACGCAGTATTTT. The encoded protein is CASSEGQETDTQYF.

This clone has a handful of counts. V usage is TRBV28 and J usage is TRBJ2-3; 11 bases agree with TRBD1. Germline CDR1 and CDR2: MDHEN and SYDVKM. Trimming removed 2 bases from V and 3 bases from J; junction bases left unmatched: 4. CDR3 size: 16 residues. The CDR3 DNA reads TGTGCCAGCAGTTTAGGACAGGGGGCAGGTACAGATACGCAGTATTTT. Residues: CASSLGQGAGTDTQYF.

The genes are TRBV6-5 and TRBJ1-1, with D maybe TRBD1 (5 bases). The CDR3 contains 11 residues. The germline CDR1 and CDR2 sequences are MNHEY and SVGAGI. The V and J ends lost 7 bases and 7 bases respectively, with 10 bases between them. CDR3 in amino acids: CASTRQGEAFF. The CDR3, as DNA: TGTGCCAGCACCCGCCAGGGTGAAGCTTTCTTT.

This clone was seen just once. J is TRBJ1-2 and V is TRBV7-9, with D perhaps TRBD1 (6 bases). Germline V lookup: CDR1 SEHNR, CDR2 FQNEAQ (reference sequence). This CDR3 spans 14 amino acids. Between the trimmed V and J ends, which lost 5 bases and 1 base, there was a span of 11 bases. The CDR3 DNA reads as TGTGCCAGCAGCCGGGACACCTATAACTATGGCTACACCTTC. Translated: CASSRDTYNYGYTF.

This rearrangement joins TRBV6-4 to TRBJ2-2; D is undetermined. The germline CDR1 and CDR2 sequences are MRHNA and SNTAGT. The V and J ends lost 2 bases and 2 bases respectively, with 6 bases between them. The CDR3 loop spans 14 amino acids. CDR3 protein: CASSDGQNTGELFF. CDR3 nucleotides: TGTGCCAGCAGTGACGGCCAAAACACCGGGGAGCTGTTTTTT.

This clone was recorded once. This chain connects TRBV5-1 to TRBJ2-1, with D hard to call. Per the germline V gene, CDR1 is SGHRS and CDR2 is YFSETQ. The V end lost 0 bases, the J end lost 8 bases, and 15 bases lay between the germline ends. The CDR3 totals 15 residues. Here the CDR3 reads CASSLVQRGSYEQFF. CDR3 nucleotide sequence: TGCGCCAGCAGCTTGGTACAGCGCGGTAGTTATGAGCAGTTCTTC.

CDR3: CASSRLMNTEAFF. The CDR3 bases are TGCGCCAGCAGTAGGCTTATGAACACTGAAGCTTTCTTT. The V call is TRBV4-1, the J call TRBJ1-1; D gene ambiguous. Germline V gene data show CDR1 as MGHRA and CDR2 as YSYEKL. The CDR3 spans 13 residues. V was clipped by 6 bases and J by 0 bases, with 8 bases between them.